Presented here are 22 T cell receptor beta chains from one specimen sequenced in a study of vaccination and CD4 T cells after COVID-19. The Oncomine TCR Beta short-read assay was applied to DNA of cultured CD4+ T cells. TCRdb re-derived calls from the PCR reads in MiXCR, one entry per CDR3 protein. The sample has some 20,000 distinct CDR3 sequences; around two fifths are singletons. Regarding treatment: roughly ten-day PBMC culture with coronavirus spike peptide pools or control peptides (ViraFEST assay). These receptors' antigens are unknown. The specimen was CD4+ T cells from blood, cultured in vitro, collected after SARS-CoV-2 vaccination. All receptors come from a human donor who had recovered from COVID-19.

This clonotype was counted between two and nine times. This sequence joins TRBV2 and TRBJ1-1, with TRBD1 matching over 8 bases. Germline V lookup: CDR1 SNHLY, CDR2 FYNNEI. CDR3 length: 14 amino acids. The V segment lost 8 bases and the J segment 1 base; nucleotides outside the gene matches: 6. The CDR3 reads CASAQGARNTEAFF. The CDR3 region has the DNA TGTGCCAGCGCTCAGGGGGCGCGGAACACTGAAGCTTTCTTT. Full variable domain (missing parts from reference TRBV2 and TRBJ1-1): EPEVTQTPSHQVTQMGQEVILRCVPISNHLYFYWYRQILGQKVEFLVSFYNNEISEKSEIFDDQFSVERPDGSNFTLKIRSTKLEDSAMYFCASAQGARNTEAFFGQGTRLTVV.

For this clonotype: At one end, the junction sequence differs from germline, possibly due to a read error. The chain employs TRBV15 and TRBJ1-4; a weak D match, TRBD1 (5 bases). Per the germline V gene, CDR1 is LNHNV and CDR2 is YYDKDF (reference sequence). CDR3 size: 13 residues. CDR3 protein: CATRRGTDEKLFF. The CDR3 DNA reads as TGTGCCACCAGGAGAGGGACGGATGAAAAACTGTTTTTT.

This clonotype was recorded a few times. The rearrangement joins TRBV27 to TRBJ1-2, with D perhaps TRBD1 (5 bases). The CDR3 covers 14 residues. V shed 2 bases and J shed 6 bases, with 13 bases lying between them. Germline loops: CDR1 MNHEY, CDR2 SMNVEV (reference sequence). The DNA for the CDR3 is TGTGCCAGCAGTTTAAGCCCAGGGTCGAATGGCTACACCTTC. This translates into CASSLSPGSNGYTF.

The V call is TRBV11-3, the J call TRBJ2-3; TRBD2 matches 14 bases. CDR1 and CDR2 (germline): SGHNT, YENEEA. This CDR3 has 18 residues. With 8 bases clipped from V and 1 base from J, the junction kept 11 bases outside the gene matches. The CDR3 loop reads CASSRGLAGVGGTDTQYF. In DNA, the CDR3 is TGTGCCAGCTCTAGGGGACTAGCGGGAGTTGGAGGCACAGATACGCAGTATTTT.

The chain combines TRBV7-9 with TRBJ1-3; TRBD1 might be the D (5 bases). Germline CDR1 is SEHNR and CDR2 is FQNEAQ (reference sequence). The CDR3 contains 14 residues. Trimming left V 5 bases short and J 3 bases short, with 11 bases between. Here the CDR3 reads CASSPRTNGNTIYF. In DNA form, the CDR3 reads TGTGCCAGCAGCCCGAGGACAAATGGAAACACCATATATTTT.

The chain carries TRBV6-1 and TRBJ2-5; 7 bases line up with TRBD1. CDR3 length: 15 residues. V was pared by 2 bases and J by 4 bases, with 7 bases of the junction left unmatched. Looked up from germline, CDR1 is MNHNS and CDR2 is SASEGT. The CDR3 bases are TGTGCCAGCAGTGAATTAGACAGGGTCGGAGAGACCCAGTACTTC. The encoded protein is CASSELDRVGETQYF.

The chain has TRBV28 and TRBJ1-4; D call uncertain. The CDR3 length is 11 residues. CDR1 and CDR2 from the germline V gene are MDHEN and SYDVKM. Trimming removed 6 bases at V and 10 bases at J, with 9 bases between. The CDR3, as DNA: TGTGCCAGCAGCACACTAGGAAAACTGTTTTTT. Its protein product is CASSTLGKLFF.

The chain carries TRBV7-7 and TRBJ2-2, with no clear D. V was clipped by 0 bases and J by 4 bases, with 3 bases between them. Germline values: CDR1 SSHAT, CDR2 FNYEAQ (reference sequence). CDR3 size: 13 residues. CDR3: CASSLAGTGELFF. CDR3 coding DNA: TGTGCCAGCAGCTTAGCGGGCACCGGGGAGCTGTTTTTT.

V and J are TRBV6-2 or TRBV6-3 and TRBJ2-5; 9 bases are shared with TRBD1. This CDR3 contains 13 residues. The trim removed 7 bases at V and 4 bases at J, leaving 4 bases unmatched. CDR1 MNHEY and CDR2 SVGEGT come from the germline V gene. CDR3 region: CASNTGGGETQYF. CDR3 nucleotides: TGTGCCAGCAATACAGGGGGCGGAGAGACCCAGTACTTC.

This chain uses TRBV11-3 with TRBJ1-3; a weak D match, TRBD1 (6 bases). The germline gives CDR1 SGHNT, CDR2 YENEEA. V was trimmed by 4 bases and J by 4 bases, leaving 14 bases between them. This CDR3 comprises 15 residues. The DNA of the CDR3 is TGTGCCAGCAGCTCCAGACAGGTTTCCGGAAACACCATATATTTT. Encoded protein: CASSSRQVSGNTIYF.

There are a few counts of this clonotype. As DNA, the CDR3 is TGTGCCAGCGGACAGGGGGTTGAAAATTCACCCCTCCACTTT. This sequence encodes CASGQGVENSPLHF. The rearrangement joins TRBV6-1 to TRBJ1-6; TRBD1 matches at 10 bases. The CDR3 is made up of 14 amino acids. Germline-derived CDR1 and CDR2 are MNHNS and SASEGT. Trimming at V came to 8 bases and at J to 7 bases, leaving 5 bases not matched to a gene.

The chain uses TRBV7-2 and TRBJ2-1; unclear D gene. Germline-derived CDR1 and CDR2 are SGHTA and FQGNSA. The CDR3 has 16 amino acids. Trimming stripped 4 bases from V and 6 bases from J, with 19 bases between. The CDR3 reads CASSSSLVTSGNEQFF. In DNA form, the CDR3 reads TGTGCCAGCAGCTCCTCATTGGTTACGTCGGGCAATGAGCAGTTCTTC.

Here the CDR3 DNA reads TGTGCCAGCAGTTCGGGACTAGCAAAGTACAATGAGCAGTTCTTC. Its translation: CASSSGLAKYNEQFF. The V call is TRBV7-9, the J call TRBJ2-1; TRBD2 matches 9 bases. This CDR3 is built from 15 residues. Germline assignment: CDR1 SEHNR and CDR2 FQNEAQ (reference sequence). The V gene end was trimmed by 6 bases and the J gene end by 4 bases; junction bases not matched to a gene: 7. The full variable domain, completed using reference TRBV7-9 and TRBJ2-1, is DTGVSQNPRHKITKRGQNVTFRCDPISEHNRLYWYRQTLGQGPEFLTYFQNEAQLEKSRLLSDRFSAERPKGSFSTLEIQRTEQGDSAMYLCASSSGLAKYNEQFFGPGTRLTVL.

The chain recombines TRBV24-1 with TRBJ2-2, with 11 bases fitting TRBD1. With 3 bases clipped from V and 5 bases from J, the junction kept 10 bases outside the gene matches. CDR3 size: 18 residues. Germline values: CDR1 KGHDR, CDR2 SFDVKD. The CDR3 nucleotides read TGTGCCACCAGTGATCCGGGACAGGGGGGATTAAGAACCGGGGAGCTGTTTTTT. This gives the protein CATSDPGQGGLRTGELFF.

J is TRBJ2-1 and V is TRBV29-1; a possible D gene is TRBD2 (6 bases). Trimming removed 6 bases at V and 2 bases at J, with 20 bases between. Germline V lookup: CDR1 SQVTM, CDR2 ANQGSEA. The length of the CDR3 is 16 residues. The CDR3 coding sequence is TGCAGCGTCACTCCTCGAGCGGGCGCCGCCTACAATGAGCAGTTCTTC. Its protein is CSVTPRAGAAYNEQFF.

The chain uses TRBV5-1 and TRBJ1-1, with 9 bases that match TRBD1. Germline V CDR1 and CDR2: SGHRS, YFSETQ. This CDR3 is built from 14 residues. Trimming removed 0 bases from V and 4 bases from J; junction bases left unmatched: 1. CDR3 DNA: TGCGCCAGCAGCTTGGGGACAGGGGTCACTGAAGCTTTCTTT. It is translated as CASSLGTGVTEAFF.

This clonotype was detected a few times. The V call is TRBV20-1, the J call TRBJ2-5; no clear D gene. Germline CDR1 reads DFQATT; CDR2 reads SNEGSKA (reference sequence). The CDR3 runs 14 residues. V lost 0 bases to trimming and J lost 5 bases, with 13 bases between them. The CDR3 DNA is TGCAGTGCTAGAGATGTGTCCAAGATGGAGACCCAGTACTTC. Protein: CSARDVSKMETQYF.

The sample holds a few counts of this clonotype. This rearrangement joins TRBV2 to TRBJ1-5, with 9 nucleotides matching TRBD1. Germline CDR1 and CDR2: SNHLY and FYNNEI. J lost 2 bases, V lost 6 bases, and 5 bases had no gene match. The CDR3 totals 15 residues. The CDR3: CASSARTGGNQPQHF. As DNA, the CDR3 is TGTGCCAGCAGCGCCCGGACAGGGGGCAATCAGCCCCAGCATTTT. The complete variable domain, with remaining parts taken from reference TRBV2 and TRBJ1-5, reads EPEVTQTPSHQVTQMGQEVILRCVPISNHLYFYWYRQILGQKVEFLVSFYNNEISEKSEIFDDQFSVERPDGSNFTLKIRSTKLEDSAMYFCASSARTGGNQPQHFGDGTRLSIL.

V is TRBV5-1 and J is TRBJ2-1, with no clear D. Germline CDR1 is SGHRS and CDR2 is YFSETQ. The CDR3 is 11 amino acids. The V and J ends lost 5 bases and 6 bases respectively, with 6 bases between them. Here the CDR3 DNA reads TGCGCCAGCAGTCCAGGCAATGAGCAGTTCTTC. Residues: CASSPGNEQFF.

Only a few counts were recorded for this clonotype. The chain combines TRBV24-1 with TRBJ2-5, with D hard to call. The ends were cut back, 9 bases at V and 4 bases at J, with 23 bases in the middle. The CDR3 spans 16 residues. Germline CDR1 is KGHDR and CDR2 is SFDVKD. The CDR3 protein is CATFTGPLGRRETQYF. CDR3 in DNA: TGTGCCACCTTTACCGGGCCCCTAGGAAGGAGAGAGACCCAGTACTTC.

V usage is TRBV30 and J usage is TRBJ1-5; 8 bases line up with TRBD1. This CDR3 has 15 amino acids. V gave up 0 bases and J gave up 7 bases; unmatched junction bases: 8. CDR1 and CDR2 from the germline V gene are GTSNPN and SVGIG (reference sequence). The chain's CDR3 is CAWSVLGRGQQPQHF. The DNA for the CDR3 is TGTGCCTGGAGTGTCTTGGGCAGGGGGCAACAGCCCCAGCATTTT.

V usage is TRBV20-1 and J usage is TRBJ2-7, with TRBD1 matching 9 bases. The germline gives CDR1 DFQATT, CDR2 SNEGSKA (reference sequence). V shed 2 bases and J 7 bases; nucleotides not matched to a gene: 9. The CDR3 loop spans 14 amino acids. The DNA of the CDR3 is TGCAGTGCTAGAAGGGACAGGGCGAGAGGGGAGCAGTACTTC. Translating gives CSARRDRARGEQYF.